This passage covers 27 T cell receptor beta chains from one sample sequenced in a study of T cell changes during pregnancy in multiple sclerosis. Profiled with immunoSEQ multiplex PCR; TCRdb holds only in-frame clones, not every one. The sample records 26,000 or so clones, roughly nine tenths being singletons. Sequenced here: CD4+ T cells from peripheral blood mononuclear cells, sampled in the first trimester of pregnancy. These receptors were taken from a female donor in good health, enrolled as a control in a pregnancy study.

The rearrangement uses TRBV7-2 and TRBJ2-3; TRBD1 matches 7 bases. This CDR3 spans 14 amino acids. CDR1 is SGHTA, CDR2 FQGNSA, per germline. Trimming at V came to 0 bases and at J to 6 bases, leaving 3 bases not matched to a gene. The CDR3 DNA reads as TGTGCCAGCAGCTTAGCGACAGGGTACGATACGCAGTATTTT. This codes for CASSLATGYDTQYF.

The J gene is TRBJ2-3, the V gene TRBV27, with 9 positions matching TRBD2. The CDR3 has 14 amino acids. Trimming removed 2 bases from V and 7 bases from J; junction bases left unmatched: 4. Germline V gene data show CDR1 as MNHEY and CDR2 as SMNVEV (reference sequence). The CDR3 sequence is CASSLLAGRHTQYF. Here the CDR3 DNA reads TGTGCCAGCAGTTTACTAGCGGGACGCCATACGCAGTATTTT.

The J gene is TRBJ2-3, the V gene TRBV6-4; 9 bases are a match to TRBD2. CDR3 length: 15 residues. CDR1 and CDR2 from the germline V gene are MRHNA and SNTAGT. J lost 4 bases, V lost 3 bases, and 5 bases had no gene match. The CDR3: CASSELGLAADTQYF. In nucleotides, the CDR3 is TGTGCCAGCAGTGAGCTGGGACTAGCAGCAGATACGCAGTATTTT.

The rearrangement uses TRBV6-1 and TRBJ2-3; 8 bases agree with TRBD2. The CDR3 length is 15 residues. V lost 7 bases and J lost 2; bases outside the gene matches: 8. Per germline, CDR1 MNHNS and CDR2 SASEGT. The CDR3 DNA sequence: TGTGCCAGCAACTACCGGGGGGGGAACACAGATACGCAGTATTTT. This codes for CASNYRGGNTDTQYF.

The chain uses TRBV5-1 and TRBJ1-6; D ambiguous. In germline, CDR1 is SGHRS, CDR2 YFSETQ. The CDR3 length is 13 residues. V dropped 4 bases and J dropped 7 bases, with 9 bases sitting between them. In nucleotides, the CDR3 is TGCGCCAGCAGCCACTTAAAAAATTCACCCCTCCACTTT. It codes for CASSHLKNSPLHF.

The chain links TRBV15 to TRBJ2-5; 9 bases align to TRBD1. Germline CDR1 LNHNV, CDR2 YYDKDF (reference sequence). V dropped 5 bases and J dropped 3; count of bases not matched to a gene: 10. The CDR3 covers 16 residues. The CDR3 protein is CATSGYGTGREETQYF. CDR3 nucleotides: TGTGCCACCAGCGGCTATGGGACAGGGAGGGAAGAGACCCAGTACTTC. The full variable domain, completed using reference TRBV15 and TRBJ2-5, is DAMVIQNPRYQVTQFGKPVTLSCSQTLNHNVMYWYQQKSSQAPKLLFHYYDKDFNNEADTPDNFQSRRPNTSFCFLDIRSPGLGDTAMYLCATSGYGTGREETQYFGPGTRLLVL.

This sequence joins TRBV18 and TRBJ2-7; tentative D call: TRBD1 (6 bases). The length of the CDR3 is 15 residues. The germline V and J ends were trimmed by 3 bases and 2 bases, with 14 bases remaining between them. CDR1 KGHSH and CDR2 LQKENI come from the germline V gene. DNA of the CDR3: TGTGCCAGCTCACCTGCGGCAGGGGACGCCTACGAGCAGTACTTC. Protein sequence: CASSPAAGDAYEQYF.

This clone occurred a few times. The rearrangement links TRBV6-1 to TRBJ2-3; TRBD1 aligns across 7 bases. The CDR3 loop spans 14 amino acids. Germline CDR1 is MNHNS and CDR2 is SASEGT. The J segment lost 2 bases and the V segment lost 5 bases, leaving 4 bases of the junction unmatched. CDR3 residues: CASSTQGTTDTQYF. The CDR3 DNA is TGTGCCAGCAGTACACAGGGGACCACAGATACGCAGTATTTT.

This clone appeared a single time. In DNA, the CDR3 is TGTGCCAGCAGTGACGGGACTAGCACCGGGGAGCTGTTTTTT. It codes for CASSDGTSTGELFF. This chain joins TRBV6-4 and TRBJ2-2; TRBD2 aligns across 8 bases. Germline V gene sequence: CDR1 MRHNA, CDR2 SNTAGT. V lost 2 bases to trimming and J lost 4 bases; unmatched junction nucleotides: 0. This CDR3 has 14 residues.

This chain links TRBV7-9 with TRBJ2-1; no definite D call. The CDR3 contains 13 residues. Germline assignment: CDR1 SEHNR and CDR2 FQNEAQ (reference sequence). With 3 bases removed from V and 6 bases from J, the gap between germline ends came to 9 bases. The CDR3 is CASSFAMRNEQFF. The CDR3 region has the DNA TGTGCCAGCAGCTTTGCGATGCGCAATGAGCAGTTCTTC.

The rearrangement uses TRBV11-2 and TRBJ2-2, with 8 bases matching TRBD1. From germline, CDR1 is SGHAT and CDR2 FQNNGV. The CDR3 is made up of 16 amino acids. Trimming took 6 bases from V and 2 from J; bases not matched to a gene: 8. Written as DNA, the CDR3 is TGTGCCAGCAGTCCCCGGACAGGGATAAACACCGGGGAGCTGTTTTTT. Residues: CASSPRTGINTGELFF.

This chain connects TRBV6-1 to TRBJ1-5, with D perhaps TRBD1 (5 bases). Trimming shortened V by 2 bases and J by 3 bases, and 8 bases separated the two germline ends. CDR1 is MNHNS, CDR2 SASEGT, per germline. CDR3 length: 14 residues. The CDR3 is CASSETGANQPQHF. The CDR3 nucleotides are TGTGCCAGCAGTGAAACAGGAGCCAATCAGCCCCAGCATTTT.

The chain joins TRBV5-1 to TRBJ1-1, with D uncertain. This CDR3 region has 13 residues. V was clipped by 7 bases and J by 1 base, with 11 bases between them. Germline V gives CDR1 SGHRS, CDR2 YFSETQ. The CDR3 nucleotides read TGCGCCAGCGCAGATCAGGAGAACACTGAAGCTTTCTTT. This gives the protein CASADQENTEAFF.

The rearrangement links TRBV19 to TRBJ1-4; TRBD1 is a possible D gene (6 bases). Germline V gene sequence: CDR1 LNHDA, CDR2 SQIVND (reference sequence). The length of the CDR3 is 15 residues. The germline V and J ends were trimmed by 0 bases and 10 bases, with 15 bases remaining between them. CDR3 bases: TGTGCCAGTAGTATAGATCTAGGGGGAGTCGGAAAACTGTTTTTT. Translated: CASSIDLGGVGKLFF.

CDR3 nucleotides: TGTGCCAGCAGCTTATGGACAGGGGGCGATTCACCCCTCCACTTT. It encodes CASSLWTGGDSPLHF. This chain uses TRBV11-2 with TRBJ1-6; 11 nucleotides agree with TRBD1. After removal of 2 bases from V and 8 bases from J, the junction contained 2 bases not matched to a gene. Germline V lookup: CDR1 SGHAT, CDR2 FQNNGV. There are 15 residues in the CDR3.

This sequence joins TRBV6-1 and TRBJ2-7; a possible D gene is TRBD1 (6 bases). In germline, CDR1 is MNHNS, CDR2 SASEGT. The germline V and J ends were trimmed by 2 bases and 2 bases, with 13 bases remaining between them. The CDR3 covers 15 residues. The CDR3 protein is CASSETDSGPYEQYF. CDR3 DNA sequence: TGTGCCAGCAGTGAAACGGACAGCGGCCCCTACGAGCAGTACTTC.

This chain links TRBV4-2 with TRBJ2-4; maybe TRBD2 (6 bases). V was clipped by 5 bases and J by 6 bases, with 14 bases between them. Per the germline V gene, CDR1 is LGHNA and CDR2 is YNFKEQ. This CDR3 has 14 amino acids. CDR3 sequence reads: CASSARESGNIQYF. The CDR3 DNA sequence: TGTGCCAGCAGCGCTCGGGAGTCGGGAAACATTCAGTACTTC.

This chain links TRBV9 with TRBJ2-3; TRBD2 is a possible D gene (6 bases). This CDR3 comprises 16 residues. Trimming pared 5 bases from V and 2 bases from J, leaving 18 bases between. The germline V gene has CDR1 SGDLS and CDR2 YYNGEE. Here the CDR3 DNA reads TGTGCCAGCAGTGGACCCAGACTAGTCTTCACAGATACGCAGTATTTT. Translated: CASSGPRLVFTDTQYF.

The CDR3 sequence is CASGRLETHGELFF. The DNA of the CDR3 is TGTGCCAGCGGCAGACTAGAAACACACGGGGAGCTGTTTTTT. The gene calls are TRBV28 and TRBJ2-2; D is perhaps TRBD2 (6 bases). V was pared by 8 bases and J by 7 bases, with 17 bases between. The germline gives CDR1 MDHEN, CDR2 SYDVKM. The CDR3 spans 14 residues.

The chain joins TRBV15 to TRBJ2-5, with 9 bases fitting TRBD1. V was clipped by 3 bases and J by 5 bases; unmatched bases: 10. CDR1 and CDR2 (germline): LNHNV, YYDKDF (reference sequence). The CDR3 spans 16 residues. The CDR3 nucleotides read TGTGCCACCAGCAGTCGTCACAGGGGGCGAGGGGAGACCCAGTACTTC. Translation: CATSSRHRGRGETQYF.

This sequence joins TRBV13 and TRBJ2-3; perhaps TRBD1 as D (6 bases). The CDR3 contains 14 residues. CDR1 PRHDT and CDR2 FYEKMQ come from the germline V gene (reference sequence). The V end lost 5 bases, the J end lost 0 bases, and 9 bases lay between the germline ends. CDR3 protein: CASSPRGSTDTQYF. In DNA, the CDR3 is TGTGCCAGCAGCCCCAGGGGCAGCACAGATACGCAGTATTTT.

This chain uses TRBV28 with TRBJ1-2, with a tentative D call TRBD1 (6 bases). Trimming pared 3 bases from V and 5 bases from J, leaving 13 bases between. Germline V gives CDR1 MDHEN, CDR2 SYDVKM. This CDR3 is 14 amino acids long. The CDR3 protein is CASSLVAGEYGYTF. CDR3 bases: TGTGCCAGCAGTTTGGTGGCAGGGGAATATGGCTACACCTTC.

The rearrangement joins TRBV5-1 to TRBJ2-3; D uncertain. The CDR3 is made up of 13 amino acids. CDR1 SGHRS and CDR2 YFSETQ come from the germline V gene. V lost 4 bases and J 2 bases, leaving 8 bases between the germline ends. CDR3 in DNA: TGCGCCAGCAGCAGAGGAGACACAGATACGCAGTATTTT. Protein product: CASSRGDTDTQYF.

V gene TRBV27 combines with J gene TRBJ2-5, with a tentative D call TRBD2 (5 bases). The CDR3 totals 13 residues. V was pared by 6 bases and J by 3 bases, with 11 bases between. Germline CDR1 reads MNHEY; CDR2 reads SMNVEV (reference sequence). DNA of the CDR3: TGTGCCAGCAGCCCTTCGGGGAAAGAGACCCAGTACTTC. This translates into CASSPSGKETQYF.

The rearrangement links TRBV7-3 to TRBJ1-5; the D gene is possibly TRBD1 (5 bases). CDR1 and CDR2 (germline): SGHTA, FQGTGA. This CDR3 spans 19 amino acids. The ends were cut back, 5 bases at V and 1 base at J, with 24 bases in the middle. The CDR3 region is CASSQGLDRPANSNQPQHF. In DNA, the CDR3 is TGTGCCAGCAGCCAAGGCCTAGACAGACCAGCGAACAGCAATCAGCCCCAGCATTTT.

The genes are TRBV30 and TRBJ2-1, with 8 nucleotides matching TRBD2. There are 13 residues in the CDR3. Germline CDR1 and CDR2: GTSNPN and SVGIG (reference sequence). The ends lost 2 bases at V and 5 bases at J; junction bases unmatched: 2. CDR3 amino acids: CAWSSGGNNEQFF. Here the CDR3 DNA reads TGTGCCTGGAGTAGCGGGGGTAACAATGAGCAGTTCTTC.

The table lists this clone with a count of one. J is TRBJ2-4 and V is TRBV4-1; 11 bases map to TRBD2. Per germline, CDR1 MGHRA and CDR2 YSYEKL. J gave up 7 bases and V 0 bases, and 8 bases lay outside the gene matches. The CDR3 consists of 17 residues. CDR3 region: CASSQEGTSGPRNIQYF. The DNA of the CDR3 is TGCGCCAGCAGCCAAGAGGGGACTAGCGGACCGAGGAACATTCAGTACTTC.